What follows is one T cell receptor (beta chain) and its context. These data come from a study of T cell responses to AZD1222 COVID-19 vaccine. Germline CDR1 and CDR2: MNHEY and SVGAGI. The CDR3 length is 12 residues. The V and J ends lost 6 bases and 11 bases respectively, with 16 bases between them. Some clones are missing from TCRdb's copy, which holds only in-frame ones; the method was immunoSEQ multiplex PCR. Of 100,000 to 150,000 clones listed, roughly 89% are singletons. The clonotype comes from an adult in good health. This chain joins TRBV6-5 and TRBJ1-1, with D uncertain. This specimen was peripheral blood, taken on day 0 of AZD1222 vaccination. The CDR3 sequence: CASSSTNYRAFF. DNA for the CDR3: TGTGCCAGCAGCTCCACTAATTATCGGGCTTTCTTT.